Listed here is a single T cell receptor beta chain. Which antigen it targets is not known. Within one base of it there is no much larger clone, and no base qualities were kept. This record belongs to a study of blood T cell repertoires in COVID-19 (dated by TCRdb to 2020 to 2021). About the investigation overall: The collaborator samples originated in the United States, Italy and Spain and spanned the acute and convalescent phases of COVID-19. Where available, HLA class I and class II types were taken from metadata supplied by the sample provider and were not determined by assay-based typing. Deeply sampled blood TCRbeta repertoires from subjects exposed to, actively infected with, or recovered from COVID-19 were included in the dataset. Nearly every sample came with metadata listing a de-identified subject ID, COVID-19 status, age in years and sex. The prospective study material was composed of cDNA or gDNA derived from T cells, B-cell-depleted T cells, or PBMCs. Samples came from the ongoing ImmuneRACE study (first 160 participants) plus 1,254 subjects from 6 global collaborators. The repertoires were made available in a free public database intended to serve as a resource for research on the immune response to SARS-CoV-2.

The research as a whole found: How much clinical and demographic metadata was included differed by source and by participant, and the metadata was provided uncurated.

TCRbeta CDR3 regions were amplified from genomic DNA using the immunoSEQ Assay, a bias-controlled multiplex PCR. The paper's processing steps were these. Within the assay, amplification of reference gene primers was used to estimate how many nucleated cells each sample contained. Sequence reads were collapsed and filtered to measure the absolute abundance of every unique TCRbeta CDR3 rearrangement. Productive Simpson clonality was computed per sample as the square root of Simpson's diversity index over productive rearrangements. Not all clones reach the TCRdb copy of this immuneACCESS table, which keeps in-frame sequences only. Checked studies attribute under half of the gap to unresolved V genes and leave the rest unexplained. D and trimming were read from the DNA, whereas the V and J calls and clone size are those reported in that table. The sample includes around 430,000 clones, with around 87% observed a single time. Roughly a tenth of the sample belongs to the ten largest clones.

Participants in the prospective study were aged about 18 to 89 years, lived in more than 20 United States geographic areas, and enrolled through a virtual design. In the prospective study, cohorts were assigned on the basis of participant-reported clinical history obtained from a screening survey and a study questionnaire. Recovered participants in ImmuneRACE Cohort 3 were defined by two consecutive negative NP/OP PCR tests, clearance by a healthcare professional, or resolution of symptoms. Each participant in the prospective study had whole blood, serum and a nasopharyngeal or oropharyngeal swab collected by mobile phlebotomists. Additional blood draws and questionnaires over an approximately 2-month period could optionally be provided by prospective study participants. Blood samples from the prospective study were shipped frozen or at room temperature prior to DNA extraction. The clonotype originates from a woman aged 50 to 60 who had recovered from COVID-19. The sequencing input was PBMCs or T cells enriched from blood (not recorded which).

The DNA sequence reads TGTGCCAGCAGCGATAATAACAGGGGATACGAGCAGTACTTC. It encodes CASSDNNRGYEQYF. In this chain, TRBV7-9 is recombined with TRBJ2-7; TRBD1 fits 7 bases in the junction. Its CDR3 holds 14 amino acids, cysteine through phenylalanine. Only the CDR3 portion is preserved as DNA: 42 bases, with reading frame beginning at the first base. The germline V gene (reference sequence) specifies SEHNR as CDR1 and FQNEAQ as CDR2. The V end gives up 5 bases and the J end 4 bases, leaving 8 bases in the junction not matched to a gene. Where the CDR3 stops, the reference TRBV7-9 and TRBJ2-7 genes take over; the full variable domain is DTGVSQNPRHKITKRGQNVTFRCDPISEHNRLYWYRQTLGQGPEFLTYFQNEAQLEKSRLLSDRFSAERPKGSFSTLEIQRTEQGDSAMYLCASSDNNRGYEQYFGPGTRLTVT.